This TCR beta chain originates from a study of T-cell memory formation after mild COVID-19. Via MiXCR, TCRdb re-called the 5' RACE reads, giving one row per CDR3 protein. The repertoire consists of roughly 310,000 distinct CDR3 sequences, with roughly 15% occurring once and the leading ten covering over 20%. General study points: Clones contracting day 15 to 85 were balanced CD4/CD8; later expanders leaned CD4+.

The germline CDR1 and CDR2 sequences are DFQATT and SNEGSKA (reference sequence). The trim removed 1 base at V and 1 base at J, leaving 9 bases unmatched. The CDR3 extends over 17 amino acids. In the case of this clonotype: Its specificity is not known.

The sequencing input was PBMCs or a T cell subset sorted from them (not recorded which). The V and J genes are TRBV20-1 and TRBJ2-1, with 8 bases fitting TRBD2. The TCR originated in a man aged 18-30 years who had mild COVID-19 (a few samples of this study predate the infection). Cell type and time point are not known. CDR3 amino acids: CSARAGLAGASYNEQFF. CDR3 in DNA: TGCAGTGCTAGAGCCGGACTAGCCGGGGCGTCCTACAATGAGCAGTTCTTC.